This T cell receptor beta chain is drawn from a study of breast tumors, draining lymph nodes, adjacent tissues. Study results and caveats: Tumor and nontumor repertoires were significantly more similar in luminal-like than in basal-like breast cancer.

Of note for this clonotype: As yet, its antigen is unknown.

Samples came from axillary lymph nodes draining the breast cancer. Germline values: CDR1 DFQATT, CDR2 SNEGSKA (reference sequence). V dropped 3 bases and J dropped 2 bases, with 16 bases sitting between them. CDR3 length: 15 amino acids. Via MiXCR, TCRdb re-called the multiplex PCR reads, giving one row per CDR3 protein. The sample yields fewer than 200,000 distinct CDR3 sequences, roughly a third seen once. This chain connects TRBV20-1 to TRBJ2-5; TRBD1 might be the D (5 bases). The clonotype comes from a female donor with breast cancer. Some clones in this sample may be carry-over from other donors' samples. Sequencing was performed on axillary lymph node tissue. The CDR3 DNA reads as TGCAGTGCTAGTGGGGCACCAGGGCGGCAAGAGACCCAGTACTTC. This codes for CSASGAPGRQETQYF.